What follows is one TCR beta chain and its context. Germline CDR1 reads ENHRY; CDR2 reads SYGVKD. V was clipped by 7 bases and J by 6 bases; unmatched bases: 8. The CDR3 totals 14 residues. Some clones are missing from TCRdb's copy, which holds only in-frame ones; the method was immunoSEQ multiplex PCR. The table has hundreds of thousands of clones, around 87% seen once. The sample belongs to a study of shared T cell receptors in the human thymus. The same specimen was also included in a second study, on human thymus T cells.

Sequenced: thymocytes. This TCR was recovered from a boy younger than two with a congenital heart defect. This chain links TRBV10-3 with TRBJ1-2, with 10 bases matching TRBD1. CDR3 coding DNA: TGTGCCATCAACCCGGGACAGGGGTTCAATGGCTACACCTTC. Translation: CAINPGQGFNGYTF.